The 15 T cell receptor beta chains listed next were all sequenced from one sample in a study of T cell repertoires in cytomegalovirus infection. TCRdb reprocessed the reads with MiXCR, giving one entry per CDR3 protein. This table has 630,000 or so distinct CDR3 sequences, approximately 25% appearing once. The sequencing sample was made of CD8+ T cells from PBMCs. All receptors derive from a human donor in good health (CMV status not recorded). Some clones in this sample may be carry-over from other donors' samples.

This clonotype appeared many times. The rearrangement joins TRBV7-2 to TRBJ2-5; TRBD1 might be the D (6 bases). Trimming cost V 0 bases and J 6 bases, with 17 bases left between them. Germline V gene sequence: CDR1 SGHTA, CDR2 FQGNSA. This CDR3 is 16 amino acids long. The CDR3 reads CASSLAGRGRVKTQYF. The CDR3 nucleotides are TGTGCCAGCAGCTTAGCGGGTAGGGGGAGAGTAAAGACCCAGTACTTC.

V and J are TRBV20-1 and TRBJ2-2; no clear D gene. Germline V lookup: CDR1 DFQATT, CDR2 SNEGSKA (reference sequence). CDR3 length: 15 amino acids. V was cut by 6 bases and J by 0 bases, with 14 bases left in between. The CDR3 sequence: CSARYSLANTGELFF. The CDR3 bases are TGCAGTGCACGATACAGCCTCGCGAACACCGGGGAGCTGTTTTTT.

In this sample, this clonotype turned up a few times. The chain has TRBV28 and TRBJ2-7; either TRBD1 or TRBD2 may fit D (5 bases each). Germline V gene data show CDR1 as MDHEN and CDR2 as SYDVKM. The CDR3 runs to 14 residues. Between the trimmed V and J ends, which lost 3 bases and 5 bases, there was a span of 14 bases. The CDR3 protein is CASSFGAGSHEQYV. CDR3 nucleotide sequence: TGTGCCAGCAGTTTCGGGGCAGGGAGCCACGAGCAGTACGTC.

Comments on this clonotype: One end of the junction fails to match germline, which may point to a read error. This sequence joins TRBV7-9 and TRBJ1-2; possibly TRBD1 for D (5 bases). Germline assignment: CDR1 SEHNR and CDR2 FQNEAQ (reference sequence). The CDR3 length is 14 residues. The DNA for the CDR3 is TGTGCCAGCAGTTCTACAGGCCAAACCTATAGCTACACCTTC. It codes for CASSSTGQTYSYTF.

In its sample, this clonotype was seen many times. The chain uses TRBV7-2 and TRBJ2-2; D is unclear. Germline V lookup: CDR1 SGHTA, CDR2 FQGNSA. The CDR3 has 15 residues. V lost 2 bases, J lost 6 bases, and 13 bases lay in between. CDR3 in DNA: TGTGCCAGCAGCTTATACTCAGGTCTAGCCGGGGAGCTGTTTTTT. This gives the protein CASSLYSGLAGELFF.

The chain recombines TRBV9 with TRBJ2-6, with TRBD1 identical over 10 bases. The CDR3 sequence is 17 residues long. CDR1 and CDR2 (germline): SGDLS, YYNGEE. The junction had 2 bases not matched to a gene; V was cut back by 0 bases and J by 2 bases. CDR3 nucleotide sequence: TGTGCCAGCAGCGTAGCTGGACAGGGGGCTGGGGCCAACGTCCTGACTTTC. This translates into CASSVAGQGAGANVLTF. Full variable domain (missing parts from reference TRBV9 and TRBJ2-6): DSGVTQTPKHLITATGQRVTLRCSPRSGDLSVYWYQQSLDQGLQFLIQYYNGEERAKGNILERFSAQQFPDLHSELNLSSLELGDSALYFCASSVAGQGAGANVLTFGAGSRLTVL.

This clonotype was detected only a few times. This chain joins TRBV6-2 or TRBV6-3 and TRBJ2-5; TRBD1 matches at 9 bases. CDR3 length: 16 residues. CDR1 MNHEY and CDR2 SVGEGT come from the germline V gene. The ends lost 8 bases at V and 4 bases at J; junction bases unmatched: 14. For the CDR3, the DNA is TGTGCCAGCGGACTACCGCGGGACAGGGAAGGAGAGACCCAGTACTTC. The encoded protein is CASGLPRDREGETQYF.

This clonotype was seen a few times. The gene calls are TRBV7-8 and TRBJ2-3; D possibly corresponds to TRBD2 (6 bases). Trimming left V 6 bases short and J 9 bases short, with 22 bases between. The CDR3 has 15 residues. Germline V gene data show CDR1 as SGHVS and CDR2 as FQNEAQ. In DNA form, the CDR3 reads TGTGCCAGCAGTCAGACTGGCGGGGCTACACTGACGCAGTATTTT. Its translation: CASSQTGGATLTQYF. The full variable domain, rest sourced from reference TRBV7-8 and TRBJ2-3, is GAGVSQSPRYKVAKRGQDVALRCDPISGHVSLFWYQQALGQGPEFLTYFQNEAQLDKSGLPSDRFFAERPEGSVSTLKIQRTQQEDSAVYLCASSQTGGATLTQYFGPGTRLTVL.

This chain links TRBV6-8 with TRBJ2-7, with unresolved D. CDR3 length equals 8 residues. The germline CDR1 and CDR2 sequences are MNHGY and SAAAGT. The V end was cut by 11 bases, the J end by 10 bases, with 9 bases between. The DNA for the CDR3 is TGTGCCCCTTTCGCTCAGTACGTC. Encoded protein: CAPFAQYV.

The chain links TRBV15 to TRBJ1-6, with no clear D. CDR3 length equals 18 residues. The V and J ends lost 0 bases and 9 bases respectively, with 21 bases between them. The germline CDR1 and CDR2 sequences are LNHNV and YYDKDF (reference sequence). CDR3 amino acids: CATSRDKAGLFKGSPLHF. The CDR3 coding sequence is TGTGCCACCAGCAGAGATAAGGCCGGGTTGTTTAAGGGTTCACCCCTCCACTTT.

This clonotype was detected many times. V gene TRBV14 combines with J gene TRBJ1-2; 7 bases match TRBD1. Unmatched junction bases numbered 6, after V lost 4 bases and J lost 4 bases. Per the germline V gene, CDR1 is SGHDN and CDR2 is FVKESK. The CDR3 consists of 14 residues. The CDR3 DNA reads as TGTGCCAGCAGCCTCGCAGGGGGACTCTATGGCTACACCTTC. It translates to CASSLAGGLYGYTF.

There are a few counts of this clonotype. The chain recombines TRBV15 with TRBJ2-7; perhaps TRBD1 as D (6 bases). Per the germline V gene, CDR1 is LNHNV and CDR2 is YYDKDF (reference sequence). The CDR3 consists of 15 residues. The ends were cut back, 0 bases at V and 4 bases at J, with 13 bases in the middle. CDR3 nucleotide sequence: TGTGCCACCAGCAGAGACATGGGCAGGGGATACGAGCAGTACTTC. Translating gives CATSRDMGRGYEQYF.

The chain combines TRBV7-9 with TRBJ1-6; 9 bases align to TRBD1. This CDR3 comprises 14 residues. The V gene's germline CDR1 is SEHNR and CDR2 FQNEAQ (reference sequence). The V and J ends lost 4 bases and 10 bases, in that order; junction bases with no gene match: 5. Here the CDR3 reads CASSSDRGDSPLHF. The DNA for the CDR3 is TGTGCCAGCAGCTCGGACAGGGGCGACTCACCCCTCCACTTT.

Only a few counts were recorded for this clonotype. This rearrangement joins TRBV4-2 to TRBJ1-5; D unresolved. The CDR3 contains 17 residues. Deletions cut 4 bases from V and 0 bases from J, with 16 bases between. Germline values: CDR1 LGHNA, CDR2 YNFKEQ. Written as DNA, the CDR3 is TGTGCCAGCAGCCCCCCCCCGGGCTCCTATAGCAATCAGCCCCAGCATTTT. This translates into CASSPPPGSYSNQPQHF.

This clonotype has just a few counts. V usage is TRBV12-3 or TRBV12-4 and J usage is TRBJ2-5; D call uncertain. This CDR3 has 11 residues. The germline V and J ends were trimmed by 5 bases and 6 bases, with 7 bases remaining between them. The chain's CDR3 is CASSEKKTQYF. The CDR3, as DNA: TGTGCCAGCAGTGAGAAAAAGACCCAGTACTTC.